One sample yielded the 11 T cell receptor beta chains listed below, sequenced in a study of cytomegalovirus exposure and HLA in healthy donors (dated by TCRdb to about 2017). Receptors were amplified or captured by the immunoSEQ multiplex PCR assay. For the multiplex PCR, a mixture combining 60 forward primers for TCR Vbeta segments and 13 reverse primers for TCR Jbeta segments was used. Sourced from immuneACCESS, this table was stored by TCRdb with only in-frame sequences that have V and J called. A share of the clones is absent; for the studies checked, an unresolved V gene accounts for under half, and the remainder has no known explanation. This sample lists roughly 190,000 clones; over 80% were detected once. The top ten constitute about a tenth of the sample. Material for sequencing was PBMCs. The receptors derive from a woman aged 45 to 65 in good health and CMV-seropositive.

V and J are TRBV6-4 and TRBJ1-4; 11 bases are a match to TRBD1. This CDR3 spans 18 amino acids. CDR1 and CDR2 from the germline V gene are MRHNA and SNTAGT. J was trimmed by 1 base and V by 6 bases; bases with no gene match: 10. This CDR3 is CASSGDRGDRLTNEKLFF. The CDR3 bases are TGTGCCAGCAGCGGGGACAGGGGGGACCGACTAACTAATGAAAAACTGTTTTTT.

The V gene is TRBV4-3, the J gene TRBJ2-5; 12 bases align to TRBD1. Germline-derived CDR1 and CDR2 are LGHNA and YSLEER. This CDR3 region has 16 residues. The V and J ends lost 3 bases and 4 bases, in that order; junction bases with no gene match: 6. CDR3 DNA sequence: TGCGCCAGCAGCCAGGGGACAGGGGGCTGGGGAGAGACCCAGTACTTC. Residues: CASSQGTGGWGETQYF.

The CDR3 DNA follows: TGCGCCAGCAGCCAAGATTCAAGGGGGATAACTCTCCTAGGGCGGGAAAAACTGTTTTTT. Its protein is CASSQDSRGITLLGREKLFF. The V and J genes are TRBV4-1 and TRBJ1-4; the D gene is possibly TRBD1 (6 bases). Germline V gene data show CDR1 as MGHRA and CDR2 as YSYEKL. This CDR3 region has 20 residues. V lost 0 bases and J 8 bases, leaving 28 bases between the germline ends.

The chain links TRBV6-6 to TRBJ1-2, with D uncertain. The germline V and J ends were trimmed by 5 bases and 2 bases, with 15 bases remaining between them. The CDR3 runs to 15 residues. CDR1 is MNHNY, CDR2 SVGAGI, per germline (reference sequence). This CDR3 reads CASSTAPIGNYGYTF. Here the CDR3 DNA reads TGTGCCAGCAGTACAGCCCCAATTGGGAACTATGGCTACACCTTC.

This clone turned up a few times. The rearrangement links TRBV7-9 to TRBJ2-3; 10 positions match TRBD1. In germline, CDR1 is SEHNR, CDR2 FQNEAQ (reference sequence). V gave up 5 bases and J gave up 2 bases; unmatched junction bases: 7. The CDR3 is 16 residues long. DNA for the CDR3: TGTGCCAGCAGCGTGGGGACAGGGGATTACACAGATACGCAGTATTTT. Translated, it gives CASSVGTGDYTDTQYF.

This clone came up a few times. The chain carries TRBV2 and TRBJ1-1; D possibly corresponds to TRBD1 (5 bases). Trimming stripped 7 bases from V and 1 base from J, with 13 bases between. This CDR3 comprises 14 residues. CDR1 SNHLY and CDR2 FYNNEI come from the germline V gene. The CDR3 DNA reads as TGTGCCAGCAAAGTAGGGGTTCGGAACACTGAAGCTTTCTTT. Amino acids: CASKVGVRNTEAFF.

This clone has only a few counts. This chain links TRBV2 with TRBJ1-1; D is ambiguous. The CDR3 length is 13 residues. Per the germline V gene, CDR1 is SNHLY and CDR2 is FYNNEI. V was trimmed by 2 bases and J by 1 base, leaving 5 bases between them. The CDR3 nucleotides are TGTGCCAGCAGTGAACGGGAGAACACTGAAGCTTTCTTT. It codes for CASSERENTEAFF.

The chain carries TRBV27 and TRBJ1-1; D gene ambiguous. The CDR3 has 15 residues. Germline V gene sequence: CDR1 MNHEY, CDR2 SMNVEV (reference sequence). Trimming stripped 5 bases from V and 1 base from J, with 14 bases between. The CDR3: CASSPGRWWNTEAFF. In nucleotides, the CDR3 is TGTGCCAGCAGTCCAGGTAGGTGGTGGAACACTGAAGCTTTCTTT.

The sample holds a few counts of this clone. The chain uses TRBV4-1 and TRBJ1-5, with D perhaps TRBD1 (5 bases). The CDR3 totals 15 residues. Per germline, CDR1 MGHRA and CDR2 YSYEKL. V was shortened by 0 bases and J by 5 bases, with 11 bases between the two germline ends. The CDR3 nucleotides are TGCGCCAGCAGCCAAGAGATGGGGGACTATCAGCCCCAGCATTTT. It encodes CASSQEMGDYQPQHF.

The CDR3 DNA reads as TGTGCCAGCAGCTTAGCGTCGTCCCTAGCGGGGAGCACAGATACGCAGTATTTT. Amino acid sequence: CASSLASSLAGSTDTQYF. The V and J genes are TRBV7-6 and TRBJ2-3; TRBD2 agrees at 9 bases. The CDR3 has 18 residues. CDR1 SGHVS and CDR2 FNYEAQ come from the germline V gene. Germline trimming cut 0 bases from V and 0 bases from J; bases unmatched to any gene: 7.

The chain has TRBV9 and TRBJ2-3; TRBD2 aligns across 11 bases. Germline V gene sequence: CDR1 SGDLS, CDR2 YYNGEE. The CDR3 spans 15 residues. After removal of 3 bases from V and 3 bases from J, the junction contained 3 bases not matched to a gene. CDR3 amino acids: CASSASGGRTDTQYF. The CDR3 DNA reads as TGTGCCAGCAGCGCTAGCGGGGGGCGGACAGATACGCAGTATTTT.